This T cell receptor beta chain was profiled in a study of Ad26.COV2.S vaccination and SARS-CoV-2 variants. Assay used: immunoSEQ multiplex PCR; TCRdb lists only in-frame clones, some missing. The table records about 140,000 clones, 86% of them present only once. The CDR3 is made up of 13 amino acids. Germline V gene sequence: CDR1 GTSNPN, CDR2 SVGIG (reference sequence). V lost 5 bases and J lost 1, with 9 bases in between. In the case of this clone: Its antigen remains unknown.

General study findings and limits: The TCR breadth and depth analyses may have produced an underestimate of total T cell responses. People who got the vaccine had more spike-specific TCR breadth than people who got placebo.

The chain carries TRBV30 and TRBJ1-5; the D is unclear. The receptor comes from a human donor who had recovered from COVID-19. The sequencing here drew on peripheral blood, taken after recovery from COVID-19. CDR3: CAWGFMSNQPQHF. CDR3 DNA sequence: TGTGCCTGGGGCTTTATGAGCAATCAGCCCCAGCATTTT. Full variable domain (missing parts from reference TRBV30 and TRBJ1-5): SQTIHQWPATLVQPVGSPLSLECTVEGTSNPNLYWYRQAAGRGLQLLFYSVGIGQISSEVPQNLSASRPQDRQFILSSKKLLLSDSGFYLCAWGFMSNQPQHFGDGTRLSIL.